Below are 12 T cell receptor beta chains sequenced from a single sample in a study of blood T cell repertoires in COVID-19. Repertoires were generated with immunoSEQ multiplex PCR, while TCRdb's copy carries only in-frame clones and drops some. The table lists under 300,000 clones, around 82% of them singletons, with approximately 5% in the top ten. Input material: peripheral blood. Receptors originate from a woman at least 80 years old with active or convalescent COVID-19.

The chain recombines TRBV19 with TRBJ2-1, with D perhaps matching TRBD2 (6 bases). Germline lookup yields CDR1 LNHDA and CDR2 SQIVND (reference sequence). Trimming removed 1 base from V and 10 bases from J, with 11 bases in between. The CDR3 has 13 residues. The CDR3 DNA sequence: TGTGCCAGTAGTATAGGGGGCGGGATCGAGCAGTTCTTC. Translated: CASSIGGGIEQFF.

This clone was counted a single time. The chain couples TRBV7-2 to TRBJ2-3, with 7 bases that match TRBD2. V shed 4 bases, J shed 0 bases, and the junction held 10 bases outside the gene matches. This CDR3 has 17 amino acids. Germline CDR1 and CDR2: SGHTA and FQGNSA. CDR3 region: CASSSKGGSPSTDTQYF. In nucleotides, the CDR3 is TGTGCCAGCAGCTCAAAGGGAGGGTCCCCTAGCACAGATACGCAGTATTTT.

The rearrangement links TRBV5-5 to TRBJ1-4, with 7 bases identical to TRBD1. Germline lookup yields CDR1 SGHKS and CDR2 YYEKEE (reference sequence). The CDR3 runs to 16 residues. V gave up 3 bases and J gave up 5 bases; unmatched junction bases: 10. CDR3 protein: CASSSPGTALNEKLFF. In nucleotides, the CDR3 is TGTGCCAGCAGCTCACCCGGGACAGCCCTGAATGAAAAACTGTTTTTT. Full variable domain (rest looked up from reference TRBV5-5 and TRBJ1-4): DAGVTQSPTHLIKTRGQQVTLRCSPISGHKSVSWYQQVLGQGPQFIFQYYEKEERGRGNFPDRFSARQFPNYSSELNVNALLLGDSALYLCASSSPGTALNEKLFFGSGTQLSVL.

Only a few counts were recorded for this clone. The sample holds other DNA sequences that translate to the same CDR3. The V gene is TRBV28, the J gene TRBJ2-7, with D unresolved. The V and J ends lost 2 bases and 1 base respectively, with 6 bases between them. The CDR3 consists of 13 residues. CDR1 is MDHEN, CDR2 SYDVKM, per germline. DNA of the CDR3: TGTGCCAGCAGTTTAGTCAGATCCTACGAGCAGTACTTC. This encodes CASSLVRSYEQYF.

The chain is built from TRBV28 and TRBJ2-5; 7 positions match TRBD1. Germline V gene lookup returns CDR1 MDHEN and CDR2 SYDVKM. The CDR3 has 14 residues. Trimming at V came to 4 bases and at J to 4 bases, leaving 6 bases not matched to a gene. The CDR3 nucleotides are TGTGCCAGCAGTTCGACAGGGTTTGCAGAGACCCAGTACTTC. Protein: CASSSTGFAETQYF. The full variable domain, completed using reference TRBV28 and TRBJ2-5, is DVKVTQSSRYLVKRTGEKVFLECVQDMDHENMFWYRQDPGLGLRLIYFSYDVKMKEKGDIPEGYSVSREKKERFSLILESASTNQTSMYLCASSSTGFAETQYFGPGTRLLVL.

In DNA form, the CDR3 reads TGTGCCAGCAGCTGGGTCGCGGGAGGGACAGATACGCAGTATTTT. This translates into CASSWVAGGTDTQYF. The chain uses TRBV9 and TRBJ2-3, with 9 bases that match TRBD2. Trimming removed 4 bases from V and 3 bases from J; junction bases left unmatched: 6. The CDR3 spans 15 residues. Germline CDR1 and CDR2: SGDLS and YYNGEE.

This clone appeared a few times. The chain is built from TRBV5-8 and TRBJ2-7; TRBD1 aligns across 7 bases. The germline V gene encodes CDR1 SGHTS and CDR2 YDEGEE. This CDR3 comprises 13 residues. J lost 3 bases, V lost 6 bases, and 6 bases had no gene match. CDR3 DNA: TGTGCCAGCATCCGACAGGGTCGCTACGAGCAGTACTTC. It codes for CASIRQGRYEQYF.

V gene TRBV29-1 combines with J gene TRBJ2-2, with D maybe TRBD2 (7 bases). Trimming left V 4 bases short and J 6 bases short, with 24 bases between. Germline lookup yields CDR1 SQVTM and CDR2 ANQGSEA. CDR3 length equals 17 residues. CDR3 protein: CSVGSRGWGGGSGELFF. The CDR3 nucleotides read TGCAGCGTTGGGAGCCGTGGCTGGGGAGGGGGATCCGGGGAGCTGTTTTTT.

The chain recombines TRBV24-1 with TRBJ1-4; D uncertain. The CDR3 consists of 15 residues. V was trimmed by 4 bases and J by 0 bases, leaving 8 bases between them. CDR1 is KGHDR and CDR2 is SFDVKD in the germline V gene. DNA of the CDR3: TGTGCCACCAGTGACCGAGGATCAACTAATGAAAAACTGTTTTTT. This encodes CATSDRGSTNEKLFF.

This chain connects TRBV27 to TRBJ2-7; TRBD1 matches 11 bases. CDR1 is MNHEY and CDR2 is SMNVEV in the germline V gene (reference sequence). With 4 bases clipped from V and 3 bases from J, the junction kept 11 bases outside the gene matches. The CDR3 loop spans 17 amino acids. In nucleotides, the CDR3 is TGTGCCAGCAGTTCCCCCAGAATGGGACAGGGGGACTACGAGCAGTACTTC. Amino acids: CASSSPRMGQGDYEQYF.

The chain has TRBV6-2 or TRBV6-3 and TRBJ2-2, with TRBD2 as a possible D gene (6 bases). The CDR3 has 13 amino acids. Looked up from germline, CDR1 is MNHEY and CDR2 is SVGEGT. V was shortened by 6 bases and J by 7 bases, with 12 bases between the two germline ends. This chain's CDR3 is CASSRLVLGELFF. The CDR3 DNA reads TGTGCCAGCAGCCGACTAGTTCTCGGGGAGCTGTTTTTT.

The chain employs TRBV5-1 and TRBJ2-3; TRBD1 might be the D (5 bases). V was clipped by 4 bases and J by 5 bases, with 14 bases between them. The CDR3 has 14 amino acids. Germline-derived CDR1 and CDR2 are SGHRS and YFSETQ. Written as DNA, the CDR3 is TGCGCCAGCAGCAGAGACAGCTCAGAAGATACGCAGTATTTT. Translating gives CASSRDSSEDTQYF.